The sequence of this T cell receptor beta chain was determined in a study of blood T cell repertoires in COVID-19. Study processing details: Amplified reference gene primers provided the basis for estimating nucleated cell counts. TCRdb's copy holds only in-frame clones and misses some; the assay was immunoSEQ multiplex PCR. V and J calls and clone size are those listed in that table; D and trimming were worked out from the DNA. This sample carries under 200,000 clones, roughly 90% of them seen once, and the ten largest clones take about 0.54%. J gave up 2 bases and V 5 bases, and 5 bases lay outside the gene matches. This CDR3 has 15 amino acids. Germline V gives CDR1 MNHEY, CDR2 SMNVEV (reference sequence). This clone has only one observation.

This TCR derives from a man aged 45 to 65 with acute or convalescent COVID-19. The genes are TRBV27 and TRBJ2-3; 9 positions match TRBD2. Specimen: peripheral blood. CDR3 coding DNA: TGTGCCAGCAGTACCCTAGCGGGGAACACAGATACGCAGTATTTT. Its protein is CASSTLAGNTDTQYF.